The 26 T cell receptor beta chains presented below share a single source sample, sequenced in a study of cytomegalovirus exposure and HLA in healthy donors. This PCR relied on a set of 60 Vbeta primers and 13 Jbeta primers. Generated by immunoSEQ multiplex PCR, the TCRdb table keeps only in-frame clones and is missing some. This table holds about 160,000 clones, roughly four fifths found once. Sequencing used PBMCs. The receptors here all came from a woman in her 40s in good health and CMV-seronegative.

J is TRBJ2-7 and V is TRBV10-2, with 8 nucleotides matching TRBD1. Trimming at V came to 5 bases and at J to 7 bases, leaving 4 bases not matched to a gene. Germline CDR1 is WSHSY and CDR2 is SAAADI. The CDR3 covers 12 residues. The CDR3 loop is CASSSQGVEQYF. As DNA, the CDR3 is TGCGCCAGCAGTTCACAGGGGGTTGAGCAGTACTTC.

The chain couples TRBV18 to TRBJ2-6, with D tentatively TRBD2 (6 bases). The CDR3 totals 17 residues. Germline CDR1 reads KGHSH; CDR2 reads LQKENI. V gave up 6 bases and J gave up 0 bases, with 15 bases separating them. CDR3 bases: TGTGCCAGCTCTCCGGGGGTGCGGACCTCTGGGGCCAACGTCCTGACTTTC. Protein sequence: CASSPGVRTSGANVLTF. Supplemented by reference TRBV18 and TRBJ2-6, the full variable domain reads NAGVMQNPRHLVRRRGQEARLRCSPMKGHSHVYWYRQLPEEGLKFMVYLQKENIIDESGMPKERFSAEFPKEGPSILRIQQVVRGDSAAYFCASSPGVRTSGANVLTFGAGSRLTVL.

The CDR3 nucleotides are TGTGCCAGTACAGAATGGGGGAGGCGGAACACTGAAGCTTTCTTT. Translation gives CASTEWGRRNTEAFF. V is TRBV19 and J is TRBJ1-1, with a tentative D call TRBD1 (5 bases). Trimming cost V 7 bases and J 1 base, with 16 bases left between them. Germline V gene sequence: CDR1 LNHDA, CDR2 SQIVND (reference sequence). The CDR3 runs to 15 residues.

The chain is built from TRBV5-1 and TRBJ1-1; D gene ambiguous. This CDR3 comprises 13 residues. Germline CDR1 reads SGHRS; CDR2 reads YFSETQ. Between the trimmed V and J ends, which lost 6 bases and 6 bases, there was a span of 15 bases. The CDR3 nucleotides are TGCGCCAGCAATCGGGGAGATAACGCTGAAGCTTTCTTT. Translation: CASNRGDNAEAFF.

This clone has just one count. The genes are TRBV7-9 and TRBJ2-1, with 9 bases aligning to TRBD1. The CDR3 runs 15 residues. V was clipped by 1 base and J by 7 bases; unmatched bases: 5. The germline V gene has CDR1 SEHNR and CDR2 FQNEAQ (reference sequence). CDR3 sequence (DNA): TGTGCCAGCAGCTTAGGAACGACAGGGGGAAATGAGCAGTTCTTC. This translates into CASSLGTTGGNEQFF.

This clone has only one observation. This chain joins TRBV2 and TRBJ2-7, with D possibly matching TRBD1 (5 bases). Germline V gene data show CDR1 as SNHLY and CDR2 as FYNNEI. The V gene lost 4 bases and the J gene lost 7 bases, with 17 bases spanning the gap. The CDR3 runs 14 residues. The CDR3 sequence: CASSVGRALDEQYF. The CDR3 DNA follows: TGTGCCAGCAGTGTTGGCAGGGCTTTAGATGAGCAGTACTTC.

The chain carries TRBV19 and TRBJ2-7, with 11 bases aligning to TRBD2. Unmatched junction bases numbered 4, after V lost 4 bases and J lost 2 bases. Germline CDR1 and CDR2: LNHDA and SQIVND (reference sequence). CDR3 length: 15 amino acids. The CDR3 here is CASSTGTSGTYEQYF. In DNA, the CDR3 is TGTGCCAGTAGTACCGGGACTAGCGGAACCTACGAGCAGTACTTC. Full variable domain (rest looked up from reference TRBV19 and TRBJ2-7): DGGITQSPKYLFRKEGQNVTLSCEQNLNHDAMYWYRQDPGQGLRLIYYSQIVNDFQKGDIAEGYSVSREKKESFPLTVTSAQKNPTAFYLCASSTGTSGTYEQYFGPGTRLTVT.

This chain joins TRBV2 and TRBJ2-5, with no clear D. Looked up from germline, CDR1 is SNHLY and CDR2 is FYNNEI. Trimming removed 8 bases from V and 2 bases from J, with 15 bases in between. This CDR3 region has 14 residues. The CDR3 region is CASSAESWQETQYF. For the CDR3, the DNA is TGTGCCAGCTCCGCTGAGTCCTGGCAAGAGACCCAGTACTTC.

The V call is TRBV11-2, the J call TRBJ2-7; D gene ambiguous. Germline CDR1 reads SGHAT; CDR2 reads FQNNGV. This CDR3 spans 13 amino acids. V was trimmed by 5 bases and J by 1 base, leaving 9 bases between them. The CDR3 loop is CASSRLGSYEQYF. The CDR3 bases are TGTGCCAGCAGCCGACTCGGGTCCTACGAGCAGTACTTC.

This chain uses TRBV6-6 with TRBJ2-2; 8 nucleotides align to TRBD1. With 5 bases clipped from V and 7 bases from J, the junction kept 6 bases outside the gene matches. The CDR3 is made up of 14 amino acids. Germline-derived CDR1 and CDR2 are MNHNY and SVGAGI (reference sequence). CDR3 sequence: CASSLRTGLGELFF. As DNA, the CDR3 is TGTGCCAGCAGTCTAAGGACAGGGCTCGGGGAGCTGTTTTTT.

The chain has TRBV5-4 and TRBJ2-7; D is ambiguous. Trimming shortened V by 0 bases and J by 3 bases, and 4 bases separated the two germline ends. The CDR3 spans 12 residues. The germline V gene has CDR1 SGHNT and CDR2 YYREEE (reference sequence). DNA of the CDR3: TGTGCCAGCAGCTTGGATTACTACGAGCAGTACTTC. This sequence encodes CASSLDYYEQYF. Drawing the rest from reference TRBV5-4 and TRBJ2-7, the complete variable domain is ETGVTQSPTHLIKTRGQQVTLRCSSQSGHNTVSWYQQALGQGPQFIFQYYREEENGRGNFPPRFSGLQFPNYSSELNVNALELDDSALYLCASSLDYYEQYFGPGTRLTVT.

The chain has TRBV9 and TRBJ1-5; D is possibly TRBD1 (5 bases). V dropped 4 bases and J dropped 6 bases, with 11 bases sitting between them. Germline CDR1 and CDR2: SGDLS and YYNGEE. The length of the CDR3 is 13 residues. The CDR3 is CASSSGGGQPQHF. As DNA, the CDR3 is TGTGCCAGCAGCTCGGGGGGGGGTCAGCCCCAGCATTTT.

This chain joins TRBV18 and TRBJ2-3, with TRBD1 identical over 10 bases. Germline values: CDR1 KGHSH, CDR2 LQKENI. This CDR3 contains 17 residues. V lost 0 bases and J lost 3; bases outside the gene matches: 6. CDR3 loop: CASSPPGTGESTDTQYF. CDR3 DNA sequence: TGTGCCAGCTCACCACCGGGGACAGGGGAGTCGACAGATACGCAGTATTTT.

The V and J genes are TRBV19 and TRBJ1-1; D remains unclear. CDR1 and CDR2 (germline): LNHDA, SQIVND (reference sequence). Trimming took off 7 bases at V and 0 bases at J, with 9 bases between the two ends. This CDR3 is built from 13 residues. The CDR3 nucleotides are TGTGCCAGTAAGGACTCTATGAACACTGAAGCTTTCTTT. Its translation: CASKDSMNTEAFF.

This chain uses TRBV5-6 with TRBJ2-5; a possible D gene is TRBD1 (6 bases). This CDR3 has 16 residues. Deletions cut 1 base from V and 5 bases from J, with 18 bases between. Germline-derived CDR1 and CDR2 are SGHDT and YYEEEE. The CDR3 reads CASSLRVAGAGETQYF. CDR3 coding DNA: TGTGCCAGCAGCTTGAGGGTGGCAGGGGCCGGGGAGACCCAGTACTTC.

Comment on this clone: This sample includes further DNA sequences coding for the same CDR3. This chain joins TRBV7-9 and TRBJ1-4; TRBD1 matches at 8 bases. J was trimmed by 8 bases and V by 5 bases; bases with no gene match: 7. The CDR3 is made up of 14 amino acids. Germline CDR1 SEHNR, CDR2 FQNEAQ (reference sequence). The CDR3 nucleotides are TGTGCCAGCAGCGTAGGACAGGGTGGCGAAAAACTGTTTTTT. Translated, it gives CASSVGQGGEKLFF.

The V call is TRBV11-2, the J call TRBJ2-3; D not certain. CDR3 length equals 14 residues. Germline V gene lookup returns CDR1 SGHAT and CDR2 FQNNGV. The V end lost 3 bases, the J end lost 2 bases, and 9 bases lay between the germline ends. This chain's CDR3 is CASSFLGHTDTQYF. The CDR3 region has the DNA TGTGCCAGCAGCTTTCTGGGCCACACAGATACGCAGTATTTT.

This sequence joins TRBV2 and TRBJ1-1; D is undetermined. CDR1 is SNHLY and CDR2 is FYNNEI in the germline V gene. The CDR3 runs to 14 residues. V lost 7 bases and J lost 0, with 12 bases in between. CDR3 nucleotides: TGTGCCAGCATTGGACTGAAAGTGAACACTGAAGCTTTCTTT. It codes for CASIGLKVNTEAFF.

The chain is built from TRBV29-1 and TRBJ2-2; tentatively, D is TRBD2 (5 bases). From germline, CDR1 is SQVTM and CDR2 ANQGSEA. This CDR3 is built from 13 residues. Here the CDR3 reads CSALVVSTGELFF. Written as DNA, the CDR3 is TGCAGTGCACTAGTAGTGAGCACCGGGGAGCTGTTTTTT.

V gene TRBV28 combines with J gene TRBJ2-1; 8 bases agree with TRBD2. Germline V gene sequence: CDR1 MDHEN, CDR2 SYDVKM. V lost 9 bases and J lost 4; bases outside the gene matches: 11. The CDR3 has 15 residues. The CDR3 region is CASSQWREAYNEQFF. The CDR3 DNA sequence: TGTGCCAGTTCTCAATGGCGGGAGGCGTACAATGAGCAGTTCTTC.

This rearrangement joins TRBV5-1 to TRBJ2-3; 7 positions match TRBD2. Germline V lookup: CDR1 SGHRS, CDR2 YFSETQ. V shed 2 bases, J shed 4 bases, and the junction held 4 bases outside the gene matches. CDR3 length: 14 residues. The CDR3 nucleotides are TGCGCCAGCAGCTTAGGACTAGAAGCAGATACGCAGTATTTT. Protein: CASSLGLEADTQYF.

V gene TRBV2 combines with J gene TRBJ2-5; D is perhaps TRBD1 (6 bases). V was clipped by 4 bases and J by 0 bases, with 9 bases between them. The germline gives CDR1 SNHLY, CDR2 FYNNEI. The CDR3 sequence is 14 residues long. This CDR3 is CASSAQGYQETQYF. The DNA of the CDR3 is TGTGCCAGCAGTGCGCAGGGGTACCAAGAGACCCAGTACTTC.

The chain combines TRBV10-3 with TRBJ2-5; weak D call: TRBD1 (6 bases). The V end lost 4 bases, the J end lost 5 bases, and 17 bases lay between the germline ends. Germline values: CDR1 ENHRY, CDR2 SYGVKD. The CDR3 consists of 15 residues. This chain's CDR3 is CAISVGADRSETQYF. The CDR3, as DNA: TGTGCCATCAGTGTAGGGGCAGACAGGAGTGAGACCCAGTACTTC.

The chain employs TRBV7-9 and TRBJ1-1, with 11 bases lining up with TRBD1. Germline V gives CDR1 SEHNR, CDR2 FQNEAQ (reference sequence). Trimming at V came to 4 bases and at J to 5 bases, leaving 3 bases not matched to a gene. CDR3 length equals 14 residues. For the CDR3, the DNA is TGTGCCAGCAGCTCGGGACAGGGGGAGACTGAAGCTTTCTTT. Protein: CASSSGQGETEAFF.

In nucleotides, the CDR3 is TGTGCCAGCAGCGTTGAGGGATTACTAGCGGCCCAAGAGACCCAGTACTTC. It encodes CASSVEGLLAAQETQYF. The chain uses TRBV9 and TRBJ2-5, with TRBD2 matching 8 bases. V lost 2 bases to trimming and J lost 1 base; unmatched junction nucleotides: 10. CDR1 and CDR2 (germline): SGDLS, YYNGEE. CDR3 length: 17 residues.

The V gene is TRBV6-5, the J gene TRBJ1-1; tentatively, D is TRBD1 (6 bases). Trimming left V 0 bases short and J 4 bases short, with 9 bases between. The CDR3 is 14 residues long. Per the germline V gene, CDR1 is MNHEY and CDR2 is SVGAGI. The CDR3 DNA reads TGTGCCAGCAGTTACTCTGACAGGCTCACTGAAGCTTTCTTT. Translation: CASSYSDRLTEAFF.